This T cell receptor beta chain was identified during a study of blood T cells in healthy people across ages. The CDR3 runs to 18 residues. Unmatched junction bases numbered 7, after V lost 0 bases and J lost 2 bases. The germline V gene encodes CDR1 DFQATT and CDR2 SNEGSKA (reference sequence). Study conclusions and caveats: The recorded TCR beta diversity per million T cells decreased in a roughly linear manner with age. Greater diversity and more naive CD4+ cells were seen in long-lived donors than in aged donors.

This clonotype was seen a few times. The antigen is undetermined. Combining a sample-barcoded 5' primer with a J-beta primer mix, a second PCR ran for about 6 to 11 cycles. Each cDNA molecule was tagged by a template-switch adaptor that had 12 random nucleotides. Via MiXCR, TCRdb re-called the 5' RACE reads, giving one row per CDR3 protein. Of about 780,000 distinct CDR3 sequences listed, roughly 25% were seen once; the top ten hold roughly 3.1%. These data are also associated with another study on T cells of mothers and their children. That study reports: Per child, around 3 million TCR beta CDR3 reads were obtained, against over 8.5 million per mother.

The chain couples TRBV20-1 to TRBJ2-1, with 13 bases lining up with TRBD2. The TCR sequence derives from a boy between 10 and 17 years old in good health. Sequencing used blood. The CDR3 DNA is TGCAGTGCTAGAGATCTACTAGCGGGGGGGCACGCCTACAATGAGCAGTTCTTC. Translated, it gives CSARDLLAGGHAYNEQFF.